The entry below gives a single T cell receptor beta chain sequence along with its context. Its matching antigen is unknown. The CDR3 is made up of 15 amino acids. The germline V gene encodes CDR1 SGHVS and CDR2 FQNEAQ. J lost 2 bases, V lost 4 bases, and 6 bases had no gene match. The data stem from a study of T cell responses to AZD1222 COVID-19 vaccine. General study points: Dominant at 160-218 and 743-854, vaccine-associated CD4 TCRs also spanned spike.

Using immunoSEQ multiplex PCR, the repertoire was profiled, and TCRdb retains in-frame clones only, with some absent. The sample holds 90,000 to 120,000 clones, roughly 85% seen once. The source is an adult who received the AZD1222 COVID-19 vaccine. The gene calls are TRBV7-8 and TRBJ2-7; 9 nucleotides align to TRBD2. Sequenced here: peripheral blood, sampled 28 days after the second AZD1222 dose. The CDR3 region is CASSYGLAPTYEQYF. In DNA form, the CDR3 reads TGTGCCAGCAGCTACGGACTAGCGCCAACCTACGAGCAGTACTTC.